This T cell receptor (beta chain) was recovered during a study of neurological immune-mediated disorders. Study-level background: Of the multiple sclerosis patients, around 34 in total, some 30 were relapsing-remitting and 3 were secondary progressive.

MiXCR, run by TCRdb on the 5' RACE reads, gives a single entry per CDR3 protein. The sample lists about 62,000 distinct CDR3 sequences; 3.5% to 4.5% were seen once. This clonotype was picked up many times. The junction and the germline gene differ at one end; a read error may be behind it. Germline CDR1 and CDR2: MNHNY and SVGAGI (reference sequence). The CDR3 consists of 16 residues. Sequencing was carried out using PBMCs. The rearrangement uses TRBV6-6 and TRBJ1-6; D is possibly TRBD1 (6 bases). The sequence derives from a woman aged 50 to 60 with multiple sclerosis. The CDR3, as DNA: TGTGCCAGCAGTTACTCGAACAGGGTGTTTAATTCACCCCTCAACTTT. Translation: CASSYSNRVFNSPLNF.